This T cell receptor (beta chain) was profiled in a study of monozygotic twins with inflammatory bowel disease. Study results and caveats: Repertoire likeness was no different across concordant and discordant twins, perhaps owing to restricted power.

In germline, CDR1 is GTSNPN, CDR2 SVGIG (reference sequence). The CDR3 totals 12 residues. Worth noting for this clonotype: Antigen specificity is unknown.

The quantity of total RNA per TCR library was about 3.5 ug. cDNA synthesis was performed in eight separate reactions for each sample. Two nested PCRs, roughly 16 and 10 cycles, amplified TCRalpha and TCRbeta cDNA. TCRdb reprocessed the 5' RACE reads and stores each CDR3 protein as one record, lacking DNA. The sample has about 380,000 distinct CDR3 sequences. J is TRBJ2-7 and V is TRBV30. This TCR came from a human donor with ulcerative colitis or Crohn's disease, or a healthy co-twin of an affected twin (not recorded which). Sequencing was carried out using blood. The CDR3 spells CAWNENSYEQYF. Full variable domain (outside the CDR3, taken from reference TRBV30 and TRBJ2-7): SQTIHQWPATLVQPVGSPLSLECTVEGTSNPNLYWYRQAAGRGLQLLFYSVGIGQISSEVPQNLSASRPQDRQFILSSKKLLLSDSGFYLCAWNENSYEQYFGPGTRLTVT.